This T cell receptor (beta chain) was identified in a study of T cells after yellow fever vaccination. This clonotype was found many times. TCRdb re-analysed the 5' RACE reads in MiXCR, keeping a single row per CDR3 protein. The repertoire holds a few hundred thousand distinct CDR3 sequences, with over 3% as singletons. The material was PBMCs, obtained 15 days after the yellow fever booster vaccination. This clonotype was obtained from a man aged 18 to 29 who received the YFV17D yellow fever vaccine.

In nucleotides, the CDR3 is TGTGCCAGCAGCTCAACAGGGCTTCAAAACTATGGCTACACCTTC. It codes for CASSSTGLQNYGYTF. The genes are TRBV25-1 and TRBJ1-2, with TRBD1 as a possible D gene (6 bases). This CDR3 is built from 15 residues. The V gene lost 6 bases and the J gene lost 2 bases, with 16 bases spanning the gap. Germline V gene sequence: CDR1 MGHDK, CDR2 SYGVNS.